One TCR beta chain is described in this entry. There is no known antigen for this receptor. Base qualities are not provided; no much larger clone lies one nucleotide away. The data were taken from a study of shared T cell receptors in the human thymus (dated by TCRdb to the early 2020s). Regarding the study in general: The study examined how self-reactive, shared T-cell receptor alpha chains are generated in the human thymus.

The method behind the library was the immunoSEQ multiplex PCR assay. The table comes from immuneACCESS by way of TCRdb, which keeps in-frame sequences with V and J called. Part of the clones is missing from these tables; in studies checked, under half for an unresolved V gene and the rest for unknown reasons. This sample lists 640,000 or so clones; 70% to 90% were detected once. 0.0094% of the sample lies in the top ten. The CDR3 covers 13 residues, taking in both the cysteine and the phenylalanine. The CDR3 DNA has 39 bases and is translated from base 1. As encoded in the germline V gene, CDR1 is SGHDT while CDR2 is YYEEEE. The V end gives up 3 bases and the J end 12 bases, leaving 6 bases in the junction not matched to a gene. These data also formed part of another study, on human thymus T cells. The second source states: Immunologically healthy infants undergoing open corrective cardiac surgery for congenital heart defects in Finland were used as donors. Thymus tissue was obtained as surgical resects removed during corrective cardiac surgery. Both the thymic and the peripheral blood repertoires appeared to show biased V and J gene segment usage. The related research reported highly overlapping thymic TCR repertoires among unrelated individuals. The study used under 10 infant thymus samples plus four related peripheral blood samples to characterize TCR alpha and beta repertoires. Donor ages ranging from 7 to 244 days were recorded, and a handful of male and a couple of female infants were included in the cohort. Thymocytes were freed from the tissue by mechanical means and kept at -70 degrees C as pellets of about 8.5-34 million cells. A QIAsymphony instrument was used to extract genomic DNA from frozen cell pellets. The immunoSEQ multiplex PCR assay was used to amplify the TCRB and TCRAD loci from a standardized amount of quality-controlled genomic DNA. The amplicons covered the V(D)J region and were long enough to include the CDR3 and to identify the V and J genes. The commercial immunoSEQ service was used to sequence amplicons on an Illumina platform. Primer bias and sequencing errors were corrected using previously described methods, and TCRAD and TCRB definitions followed the IMGT database. immunoSEQ Analyzer 3.0 and VDJTools were used for repertoire analysis, which covered basic statistics, V/J segment usage, diversity estimates, rarefaction and pairwise overlap. Diversity was estimated using the Chao1, ChaoE, Efron-Thisted, Shannon and inverse Simpson indices, and was also estimated on datasets down-sampled to the size of the smallest sample. For repertoire overlap, CDR3 nucleotide sequence, V gene and J gene had to match strictly, and clustering was done by Jaccard-based multidimensional scaling. On average, approximately 860,000 unique TCRB clonotypes were obtained from thymus samples, compared with about 84,000 from blood samples.

The rearranged segments are TRBV5-6 and TRBJ2-1; 10 nucleotides in the junction match TRBD2. The receptor was isolated from a boy under two years old with a congenital heart defect. Donor details come from another sample of the same person, matched by shared clones. The specimen sequenced was thymocytes. CDR3 reads: CASSSAGGPWQFF. Here is the DNA: TGTGCCAGCAGCTCAGCGGGAGGGCCATGGCAGTTCTTC.